A single T cell receptor beta chain is shown here with its context. What it recognizes is unknown. These data come from a study of Ad26.COV2.S vaccination and SARS-CoV-2 variants. Regarding the study as a whole: Placebo recipients showed lower spike-specific TCR breadth than vaccinees.

The germline V gene has CDR1 SGDLS and CDR2 YYNGEE. With 4 bases clipped from V and 2 bases from J, the junction kept 5 bases outside the gene matches. This CDR3 is built from 14 residues. Here immunoSEQ multiplex PCR was the method, and the copy in TCRdb shows in-frame clones only, minus some. In the table there are a few hundred thousand clones, roughly 88% of which are singletons. Treatment reported: 15 to 20 received Ad26.COV2.S at low or high dose, single or two shots; about 5 received placebo; per-sample allocation not given. The samples were gathered on day 63 after the first injection of vaccine or placebo. Ad26.COV2.S expressed prefusion-stabilized spike from the original Wuhan strain.

The material sequenced was peripheral blood, taken in a trial of Ad26.COV2.S vaccine versus placebo. The TCR sequence derives from a person aged 18-65 years who received the Ad26.COV2.S COVID-19 vaccine or a placebo. The chain joins TRBV9 to TRBJ2-7; 8 nucleotides match TRBD2. CDR3 nucleotide sequence: TGTGCCAGCAGCCTGCGGGGGGACCCCTACGAGCAGTACTTC. The encoded protein is CASSLRGDPYEQYF.